This is a list of T cell receptor beta chains from one sample in a study of regulatory T cells in long-lasting Graves disease. TCRdb fed the multiplex PCR reads into MiXCR, producing one record per CDR3 protein. The sample consists of more than 650,000 distinct CDR3 sequences, approximately 31% of them appearing once. This specimen consisted of peripheral blood mononuclear cells (PBMCs), obtained when the disease was refractory, from a patient treated with antithyroid drugs. The receptor source for this set is a female donor with Graves disease. Both conserved end residues are part of each CDR3. Fields, in order: V gene, J gene, CDR3 protein.

TRBV5-4	TRBJ2-2	CASSSTGVRTGELFF
TRBV2	TRBJ1-5	CASRPQSNQPQHF
TRBV5-1	TRBJ1-5	CASSLGVQRGQPQHF
TRBV29-1	TRBJ2-1	CSVGRGGEQFF
TRBV7-9	TRBJ2-2	CASSPQVGELFF
TRBV12-3/TRBV12-4	TRBJ1-5	CASSEVVGAVNQPQHF
TRBV7-6	TRBJ2-7	CASSLGSRYEQYF
TRBV3-1	TRBJ2-2	CASSRQGSVGELFF
TRBV7-2	TRBJ1-5	CASSLDLGFGNQPQHF
TRBV6-1	TRBJ1-1	CASSGTLSNTEAFF
TRBV20-1	TRBJ1-1	CSAPDEKRMNTEAFF
TRBV5-1	TRBJ1-1	CASRKGTGPNTEAFF
TRBV30	TRBJ1-1	CAWRVGVNTEAFF
TRBV30	TRBJ2-3	CAWSVAGAPHTDTQYF
TRBV3-1	TRBJ2-2	CASSSRQGHSNGELFF
TRBV10-1	TRBJ1-6	CASSQRTGGGSPLHF
TRBV28	TRBJ2-7	CASSSQGLPYEQYF
TRBV6-1	TRBJ2-7	CASSEAGGGAKYHEQYF
TRBV12-3/TRBV12-4	TRBJ1-1	CASSESGTTMGTEAFF
TRBV10-2	TRBJ2-5	CASSESGLGRLKTQYF
TRBV27	TRBJ1-2	CASSLFRGFYGYTF
TRBV7-2	TRBJ1-4	CASRSGQQNEKLFF
TRBV15	TRBJ2-7	CATSRDGGPPTDPYEQYF
TRBV12-5	TRBJ2-7	CASGTTENYEQYF
TRBV6-1	TRBJ2-7	CASSAGTGGPEQYF
TRBV11-2	TRBJ1-3	CASSRRTGNTIYF
TRBV6-2/TRBV6-3	TRBJ1-5	CASSATFRGQEGAQHF
TRBV19	TRBJ2-5	CASSIDPPGAGGRAAQYF
TRBV28	TRBJ1-2	CASSTRPPNYGYTF
TRBV6-1	TRBJ2-2	CASSTPSGSPNTGELFF
TRBV6-1	TRBJ1-5	CASHGSGNQPQHF
TRBV12-3/TRBV12-4	TRBJ1-5	CASSVRGGIIGNQPQHF
TRBV18	TRBJ1-2	CASSPSAESPLEGYTF
TRBV29-1	TRBJ2-3	CSVEGAGGADTQYF
TRBV11-2	TRBJ2-5	CASSLWISGIQETQYF
TRBV10-3	TRBJ1-2	CAISRQGYGYTF
TRBV29-1	TRBJ1-1	CSVSLGQGDTEAFF
TRBV6-2/TRBV6-3	TRBJ2-2	CASSYTPGAYTGELFF
TRBV28	TRBJ1-1	CASSFGQGDTEAFF
TRBV20-1	TRBJ1-2	CSAIDRAGGSYTF
TRBV12-3/TRBV12-4	TRBJ1-1	CASSFRTVNTEAFF
TRBV28	TRBJ2-7	CASTPFGSYEQYF